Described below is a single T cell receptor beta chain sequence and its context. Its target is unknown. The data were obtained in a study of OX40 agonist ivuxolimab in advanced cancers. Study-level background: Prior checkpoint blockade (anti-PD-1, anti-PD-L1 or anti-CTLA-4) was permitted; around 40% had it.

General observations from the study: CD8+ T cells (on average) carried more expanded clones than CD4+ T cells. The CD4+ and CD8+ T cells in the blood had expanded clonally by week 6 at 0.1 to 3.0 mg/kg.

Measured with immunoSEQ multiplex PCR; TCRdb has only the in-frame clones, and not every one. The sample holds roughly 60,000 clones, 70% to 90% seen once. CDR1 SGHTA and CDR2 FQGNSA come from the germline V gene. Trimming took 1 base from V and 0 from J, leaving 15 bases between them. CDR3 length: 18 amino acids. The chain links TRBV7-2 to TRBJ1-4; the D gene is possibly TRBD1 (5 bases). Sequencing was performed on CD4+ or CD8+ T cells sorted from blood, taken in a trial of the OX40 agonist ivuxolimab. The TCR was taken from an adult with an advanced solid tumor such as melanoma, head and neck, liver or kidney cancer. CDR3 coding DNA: TGTGCCAGCAGCTTAGAGGCAGGGAGGTTTTCAACTAATGAAAAACTGTTTTTT. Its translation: CASSLEAGRFSTNEKLFF.